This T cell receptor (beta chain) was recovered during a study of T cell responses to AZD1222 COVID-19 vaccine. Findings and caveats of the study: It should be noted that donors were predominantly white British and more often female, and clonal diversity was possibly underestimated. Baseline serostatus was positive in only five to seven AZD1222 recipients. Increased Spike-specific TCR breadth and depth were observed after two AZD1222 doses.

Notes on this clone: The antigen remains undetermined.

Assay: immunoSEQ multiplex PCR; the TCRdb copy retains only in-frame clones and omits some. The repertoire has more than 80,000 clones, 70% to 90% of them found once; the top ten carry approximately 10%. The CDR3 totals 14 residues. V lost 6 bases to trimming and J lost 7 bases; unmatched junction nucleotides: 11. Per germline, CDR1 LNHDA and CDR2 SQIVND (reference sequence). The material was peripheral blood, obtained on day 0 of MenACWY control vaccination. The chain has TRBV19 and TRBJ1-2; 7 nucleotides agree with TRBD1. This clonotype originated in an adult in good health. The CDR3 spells CASSPGGTVGGYTF. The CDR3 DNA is TGTGCCAGTAGCCCGGGAGGGACAGTCGGTGGCTACACCTTC.